The following is a TCR beta chain sequence with its context. One end of the junction varies from germline; a read error may be responsible. This record comes from a study of blood T cell repertoires in COVID-19. Whole-study context: Samples came from the United States, Italy and Spain, spanning acute and convalescent COVID-19. The analysed material was cDNA or gDNA that came from T cells, B-cell-depleted T cells, or PBMCs.

As handled by the study authors: By means of reference gene primer amplification, nucleated cell counts were estimated. This table comes from immunoSEQ multiplex PCR, and its TCRdb copy is limited to in-frame clones, with some not included. Clone size and V and J calls were adopted from that table, with D and trimming inferred from the DNA. The table includes about 190,000 clones, more than 75% detected once. The CDR3 has 12 amino acids. Germline V gene lookup returns CDR1 KGHDR and CDR2 SFDVKD. Source material: peripheral blood. This chain connects TRBV24-1 to TRBJ2-1; D is unresolved. This receptor was obtained from a woman older than 75 with acute or convalescent COVID-19. The CDR3 is CATGDSFNEQFF. As DNA, the CDR3 is TGTGCCACCGGCGACTCCTTCAATGAGCAGTTCTTC.